This T cell receptor beta chain was recovered during a study of T cells in Graves' hyperthyroidism and ophthalmopathy. Overall study findings and caveats: Ophthalmopathy was separated from stable hyperthyroidism by a 13 V-J model.

This CDR3 is built from 14 residues. Germline values: CDR1 MNHEY, CDR2 SMNVEV (reference sequence). V lost 6 bases and J lost 4, with 15 bases in between. There were TCR beta CDR3 regions amplified from RNA transcripts. The primer set for the first-round RT-PCR of the TCR CDR3 was HTBI. TCRdb redid the calling of the multiplex PCR reads with MiXCR, one entry per CDR3 protein. The sample comprises a few hundred thousand distinct CDR3 sequences, around 14% of which are singletons, and 12% to 15% rests with the top ten. A note on this clonotype: Its target is not known.

The J gene is TRBJ1-2, the V gene TRBV27, with D perhaps TRBD1 (5 bases). This clonotype was obtained from a woman between 18 and 29 years old with Graves' hyperthyroidism. The sequencing sample was made of blood. DNA for the CDR3: TGTGCCAGCAGGATCGGGACTCAGGGCTATGGCTACACCTTC. Its protein is CASRIGTQGYGYTF.